This T cell receptor beta chain was identified in a study of blood T cell repertoires in COVID-19. Per germline, CDR1 MGHRA and CDR2 YSYEKL. Between the trimmed V and J ends, which lost 4 bases and 2 bases, there was a span of 14 bases. This CDR3 region has 16 residues. The data were produced by immunoSEQ multiplex PCR, yet TCRdb's version contains in-frame clones alone and is incomplete. The top ten hold under 9.5% of the sample, which has roughly 500,000 clones, about 85% seen once. This clonotype was sampled from a woman aged 55-70 years who had recovered from COVID-19. The chain is built from TRBV4-1 and TRBJ2-2; tentatively, D is TRBD1 (6 bases). The source material was PBMCs or T cells enriched from blood (not recorded which). CDR3 residues: CASSRTARGNTGELFF. Written as DNA, the CDR3 is TGCGCCAGCAGCCGAACCGCCAGGGGTAACACCGGGGAGCTGTTTTTT.